This is a list of T cell receptor beta chains from one sample in a study of T cells in Graves' hyperthyroidism and ophthalmopathy. MiXCR, run by TCRdb on the multiplex PCR reads, gives a single entry per CDR3 protein. Of around 300,000 distinct CDR3 sequences listed, about 14% are singletons. Sequenced sample: blood. All receptors come from a woman aged 25 to 45 with Graves' hyperthyroidism. Both conserved end residues are part of each CDR3. A D gene is named only where the DNA matches it firmly. Only part of the rows carry a size: once, few, many, or a class if the clone is expanded.

length,D,size,V,J,CDR3,DNA
14,.,few,TRBV5-4,TRBJ2-2,CASSSETNTGELFF,TGTGCCAGCAGCTCAGAGACAAACACCGGGGAGCTGTTTTTT
17,.,.,TRBV20-1,TRBJ1-4,CSARTAAGSATNEKLFF,TGCAGTGCTAGAACCGCCGCCGGCAGTGCAACTAATGAAAAACTGTTTTTT
12,.,few,TRBV7-9,TRBJ1-6,CASSLGTAPLHF,TGTGCCAGCAGCTTAGGGACGGCACCCCTCCACTTT
15,TRBD1,many,TRBV24-1,TRBJ2-7,CATSDSGDRGYEQYF,TGTGCCACCAGTGATTCAGGCGACAGGGGTTACGAGCAGTACTTC
17,.,.,TRBV11-2,TRBJ2-2,CASSLEIGGWNTGELFF,TGTGCCAGCAGCTTAGAAATAGGCGGGTGGAACACCGGGGAGCTGTTTTTT
14,TRBD2,.,TRBV28,TRBJ2-5,CASSPSGRGETQYF,TGTGCCAGCAGTCCTAGCGGGAGAGGGGAGACCCAGTACTTC
11,.,.,TRBV20-1,TRBJ2-3,CSATTTDTQYF,TGCAGTGCCACCACCACAGATACGCAGTATTTT
14,.,many,TRBV28,TRBJ1-6,CASTLGGGVSPLHF,TGTGCCAGCACCTTGGGGGGAGGGGTCTCACCCCTCCACTTT
12,TRBD1,many,TRBV12-3/TRBV12-4,TRBJ1-1,CASRGQGNEAFF,TGTGCCAGTAGGGGACAGGGTAATGAAGCTTTCTTT
15,.,many,TRBV30,TRBJ1-1,CAWTQGRFLNTEAFF,TGTGCCTGGACACAAGGGAGGTTTCTCAACACTGAAGCTTTCTTT
15,.,.,TRBV3-1,TRBJ1-5,CASSQDLREDQPQHF,TGTGCCAGCAGCCAAGATCTTCGAGAAGATCAGCCCCAGCATTTT
16,.,.,TRBV7-2,TRBJ1-5,CASSLVQGNSNQPQHF,TGTGCCAGCAGCTTAGTGCAGGGCAATAGCAATCAGCCCCAGCATTTT
12,.,.,TRBV3-1,TRBJ1-2,CASSQDPDGYTF,TGTGCCAGCAGCCAAGATCCCGATGGCTACACCTTC
15,TRBD1,.,TRBV15,TRBJ2-3,CATSISGGDPDTQYF,TGTGCCACCAGCATCTCAGGGGGCGACCCCGATACGCAGTATTTT
17,TRBD2,.,TRBV20-1,TRBJ2-3,CSARDEIAGRSTDTQYF,TGCAGTGCTAGAGACGAAATAGCGGGTAGGAGCACAGATACGCAGTATTTT
14,.,.,TRBV9,TRBJ2-6,CASSASSGANVLTF,TGTGCCAGCAGTGCTAGCTCTGGGGCCAACGTCCTGACTTTC
14,TRBD2,many,TRBV7-9,TRBJ2-5,CASSSTSGSETQYF,TGTGCCAGCAGCTCGACTAGCGGGAGTGAGACCCAGTACTTC
13,.,.,TRBV28,TRBJ2-7,CATTSSSAYEQYF,TGTGCCACCACGTCTAGCAGCGCCTACGAGCAGTACTTC
15,TRBD1,many,TRBV9,TRBJ2-2,CASSPGTANTGELFF,TGTGCCAGCAGCCCCGGGACAGCGAACACCGGGGAGCTGTTTTTT
13,.,many,TRBV20-1,TRBJ1-4,CSATGEQSEKLFF,TGCAGTGCCACGGGGGAGCAGAGTGAAAAACTGTTTTTT